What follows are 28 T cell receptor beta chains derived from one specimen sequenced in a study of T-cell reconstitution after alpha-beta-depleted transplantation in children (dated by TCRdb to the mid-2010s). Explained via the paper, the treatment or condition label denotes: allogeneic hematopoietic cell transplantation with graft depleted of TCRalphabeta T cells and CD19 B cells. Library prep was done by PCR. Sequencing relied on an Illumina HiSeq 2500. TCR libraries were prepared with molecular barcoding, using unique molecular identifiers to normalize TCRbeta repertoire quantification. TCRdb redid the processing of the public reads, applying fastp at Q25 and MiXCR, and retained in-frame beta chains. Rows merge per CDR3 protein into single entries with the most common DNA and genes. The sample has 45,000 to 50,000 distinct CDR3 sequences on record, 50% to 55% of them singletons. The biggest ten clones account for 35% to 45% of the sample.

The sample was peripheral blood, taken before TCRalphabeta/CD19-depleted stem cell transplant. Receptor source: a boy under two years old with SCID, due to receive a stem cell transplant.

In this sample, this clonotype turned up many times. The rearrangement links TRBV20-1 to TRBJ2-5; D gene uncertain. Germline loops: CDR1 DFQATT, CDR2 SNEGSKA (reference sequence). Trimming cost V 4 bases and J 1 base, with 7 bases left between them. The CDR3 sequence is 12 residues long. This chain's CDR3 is CSAKHSQETQYF. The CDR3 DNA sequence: TGCAGTGCTAAACACAGCCAAGAGACCCAGTACTTC.

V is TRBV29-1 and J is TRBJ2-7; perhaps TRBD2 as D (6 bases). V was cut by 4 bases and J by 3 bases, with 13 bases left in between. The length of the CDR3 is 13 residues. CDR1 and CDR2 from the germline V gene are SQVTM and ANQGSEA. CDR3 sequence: CSVAKRGNYEQYF. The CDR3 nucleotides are TGCAGCGTTGCTAAACGCGGGAACTACGAGCAGTACTTC.

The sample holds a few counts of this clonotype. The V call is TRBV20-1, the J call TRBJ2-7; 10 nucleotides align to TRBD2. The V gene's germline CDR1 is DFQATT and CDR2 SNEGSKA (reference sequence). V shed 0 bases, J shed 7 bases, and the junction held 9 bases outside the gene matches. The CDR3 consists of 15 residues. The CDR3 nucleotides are TGCAGTGCTAGAGAATGGCTAGCGGGGGTTGGAGAGCAGTACTTC. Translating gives CSAREWLAGVGEQYF.

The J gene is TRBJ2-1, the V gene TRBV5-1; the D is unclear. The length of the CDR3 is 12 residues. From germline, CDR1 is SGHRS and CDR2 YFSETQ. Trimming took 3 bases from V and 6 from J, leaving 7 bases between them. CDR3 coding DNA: TGCGCCAGCAGCTCCACCTCCAATGAGCAGTTCTTC. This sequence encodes CASSSTSNEQFF.

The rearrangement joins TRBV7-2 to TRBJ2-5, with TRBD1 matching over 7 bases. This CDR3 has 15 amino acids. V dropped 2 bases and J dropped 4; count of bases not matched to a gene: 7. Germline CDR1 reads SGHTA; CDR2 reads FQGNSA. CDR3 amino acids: CASSLTGALAETQYF. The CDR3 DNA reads TGTGCCAGCAGCTTAACAGGGGCCTTGGCAGAGACCCAGTACTTC.

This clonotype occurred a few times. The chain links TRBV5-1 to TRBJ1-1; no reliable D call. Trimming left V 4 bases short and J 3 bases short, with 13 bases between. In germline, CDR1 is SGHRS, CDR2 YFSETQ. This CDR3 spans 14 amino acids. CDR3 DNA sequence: TGCGCCAGCAGCGGCAAAGGTGGGGACACTGAAGCTTTCTTT. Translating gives CASSGKGGDTEAFF.

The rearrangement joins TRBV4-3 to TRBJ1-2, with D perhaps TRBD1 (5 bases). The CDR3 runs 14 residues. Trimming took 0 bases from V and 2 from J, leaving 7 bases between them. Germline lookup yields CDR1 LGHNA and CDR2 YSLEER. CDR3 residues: CASSQDWDNYGYTF. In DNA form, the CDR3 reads TGCGCCAGCAGCCAAGATTGGGACAACTATGGCTACACCTTC.

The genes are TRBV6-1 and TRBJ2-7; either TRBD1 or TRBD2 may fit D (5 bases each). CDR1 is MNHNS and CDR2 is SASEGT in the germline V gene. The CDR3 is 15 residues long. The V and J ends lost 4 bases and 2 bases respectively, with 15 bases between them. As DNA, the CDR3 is TGTGCCAGCAGTGGACGGGGCCTCGGCACCTACGAGCAGTACTTC. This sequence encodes CASSGRGLGTYEQYF.

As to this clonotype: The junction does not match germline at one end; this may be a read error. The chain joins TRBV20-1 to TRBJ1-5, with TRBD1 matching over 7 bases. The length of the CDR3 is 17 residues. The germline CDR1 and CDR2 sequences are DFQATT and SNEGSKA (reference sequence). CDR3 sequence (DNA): TGCTGTGCTAGTAAGGGACAGCTATTCGGGGGCAATCAGCCCCAGCATTTT. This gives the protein CCASKGQLFGGNQPQHF.

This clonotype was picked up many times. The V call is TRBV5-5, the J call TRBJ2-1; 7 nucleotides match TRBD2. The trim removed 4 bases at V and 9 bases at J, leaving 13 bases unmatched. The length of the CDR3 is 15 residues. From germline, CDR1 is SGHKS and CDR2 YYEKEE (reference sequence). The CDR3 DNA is TGTGCCAGCAGCCCAACGGGAGGCGGGGAGGTTGAGCAGTTCTTC. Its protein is CASSPTGGGEVEQFF.

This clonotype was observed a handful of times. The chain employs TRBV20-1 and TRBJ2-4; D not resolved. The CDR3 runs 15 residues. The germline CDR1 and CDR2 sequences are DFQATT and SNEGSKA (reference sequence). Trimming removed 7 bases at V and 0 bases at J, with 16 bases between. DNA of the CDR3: TGCAGTGTAGTGGTTCCTCCCCTAGCCAAAAACATTCAGTACTTC. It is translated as CSVVVPPLAKNIQYF.

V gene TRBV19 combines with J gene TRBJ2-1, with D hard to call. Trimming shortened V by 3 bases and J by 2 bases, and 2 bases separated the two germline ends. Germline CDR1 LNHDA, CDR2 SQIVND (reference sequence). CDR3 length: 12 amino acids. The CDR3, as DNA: TGTGCCAGTAGTATGGCCTACAATGAGCAGTTCTTC. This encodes CASSMAYNEQFF.

The CDR3 nucleotides are TGTGCCACCTCGACTAGCGGGCCCCTTCTTAGGAATGAGCAGTTCTTC. Its translation is CATSTSGPLLRNEQFF. The rearrangement uses TRBV6-1 and TRBJ2-1, with 10 bases matching TRBD2. The ends lost 10 bases at V and 7 bases at J; junction bases unmatched: 16. The length of the CDR3 is 16 residues. CDR1 and CDR2 (germline): MNHNS, SASEGT.

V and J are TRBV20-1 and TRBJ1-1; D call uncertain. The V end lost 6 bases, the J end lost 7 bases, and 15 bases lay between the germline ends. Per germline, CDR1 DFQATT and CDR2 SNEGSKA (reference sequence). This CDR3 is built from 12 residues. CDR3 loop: CSASWAEHEAFF. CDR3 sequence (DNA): TGCAGTGCCAGCTGGGCAGAACATGAAGCTTTCTTT.

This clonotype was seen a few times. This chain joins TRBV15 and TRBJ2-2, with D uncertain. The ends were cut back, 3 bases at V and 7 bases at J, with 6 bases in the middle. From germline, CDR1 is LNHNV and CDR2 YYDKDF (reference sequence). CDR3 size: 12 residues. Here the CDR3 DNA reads TGTGCCACCAGCAGGGCGGTCGGGGAGCTGTTTTTT. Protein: CATSRAVGELFF.

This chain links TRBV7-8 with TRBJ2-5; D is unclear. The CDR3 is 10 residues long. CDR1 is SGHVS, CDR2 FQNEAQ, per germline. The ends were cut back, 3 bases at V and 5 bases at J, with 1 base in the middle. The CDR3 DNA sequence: TGTGCCAGCAGCTTCGAGACCCAGTACTTC. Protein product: CASSFETQYF. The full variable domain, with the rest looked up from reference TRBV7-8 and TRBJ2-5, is GAGVSQSPRYKVAKRGQDVALRCDPISGHVSLFWYQQALGQGPEFLTYFQNEAQLDKSGLPSDRFFAERPEGSVSTLKIQRTQQEDSAVYLCASSFETQYFGPGTRLLVL.

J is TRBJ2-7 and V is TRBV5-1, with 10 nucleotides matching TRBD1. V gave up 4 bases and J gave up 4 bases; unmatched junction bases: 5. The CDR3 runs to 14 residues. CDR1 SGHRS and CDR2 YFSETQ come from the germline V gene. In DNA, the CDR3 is TGCGCCAGCAGCGCGGACAGGGGGGCGTACGAGCAGTACTTC. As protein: CASSADRGAYEQYF.

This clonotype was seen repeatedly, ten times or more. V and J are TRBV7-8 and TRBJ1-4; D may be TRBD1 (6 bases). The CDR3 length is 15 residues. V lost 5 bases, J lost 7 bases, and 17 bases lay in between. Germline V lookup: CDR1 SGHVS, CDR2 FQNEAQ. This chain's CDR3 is CASSLKGGGGEKLFF. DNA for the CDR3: TGTGCCAGCAGCCTCAAGGGGGGAGGTGGTGAAAAACTGTTTTTT.

CDR3 coding DNA: TGTGCCAGCAGCACCTTAGCAGTGTCCGACACAGATACGCAGTATTTT. Translated, it gives CASSTLAVSDTDTQYF. The gene calls are TRBV2 and TRBJ2-3; unclear D gene. CDR1 is SNHLY and CDR2 is FYNNEI in the germline V gene. CDR3 length: 16 amino acids. Trimming cost V 6 bases and J 2 bases, with 18 bases left between them.

The CDR3 sequence: CASSSLAGEGDTQYF. The DNA for the CDR3 is TGCGCCAGCAGCTCACTAGCGGGGGAGGGAGATACGCAGTATTTT. This chain connects TRBV5-1 to TRBJ2-3; 11 positions agree with TRBD2. After removal of 3 bases from V and 5 bases from J, the junction contained 5 bases not matched to a gene. Germline CDR1 reads SGHRS; CDR2 reads YFSETQ. The CDR3 totals 15 residues.

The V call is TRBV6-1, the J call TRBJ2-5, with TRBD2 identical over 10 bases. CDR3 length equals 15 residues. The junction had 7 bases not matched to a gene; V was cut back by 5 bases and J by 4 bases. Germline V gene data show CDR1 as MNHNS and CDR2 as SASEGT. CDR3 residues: CASSRTSGGGETQYF. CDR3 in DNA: TGTGCCAGCAGTCGGACTAGCGGAGGGGGAGAGACCCAGTACTTC.

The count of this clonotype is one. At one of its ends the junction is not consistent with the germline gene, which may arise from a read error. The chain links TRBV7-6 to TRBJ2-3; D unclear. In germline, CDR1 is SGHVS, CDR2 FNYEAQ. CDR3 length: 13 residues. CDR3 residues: CVSSLDPGDTQYF. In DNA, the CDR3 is TGTGTCAGCAGCCTCGACCCCGGGGATACGCAGTATTTT.

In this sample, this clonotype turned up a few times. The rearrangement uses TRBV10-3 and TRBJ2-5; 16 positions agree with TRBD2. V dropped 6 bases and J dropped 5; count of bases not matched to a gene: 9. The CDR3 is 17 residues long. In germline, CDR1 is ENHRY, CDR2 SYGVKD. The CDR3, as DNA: TGTGCCATCAGGCCCGGGACTAGCGGGGGGGCCGGGGAGACCCAGTACTTC. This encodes CAIRPGTSGGAGETQYF.

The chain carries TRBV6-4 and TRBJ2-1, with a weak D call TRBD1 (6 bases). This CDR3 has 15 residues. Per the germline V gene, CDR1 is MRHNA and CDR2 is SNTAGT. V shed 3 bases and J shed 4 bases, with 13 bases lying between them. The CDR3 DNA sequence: TGTGCCAGCAGTGAGACCTTGGACAGTTACAATGAGCAGTTCTTC. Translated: CASSETLDSYNEQFF.

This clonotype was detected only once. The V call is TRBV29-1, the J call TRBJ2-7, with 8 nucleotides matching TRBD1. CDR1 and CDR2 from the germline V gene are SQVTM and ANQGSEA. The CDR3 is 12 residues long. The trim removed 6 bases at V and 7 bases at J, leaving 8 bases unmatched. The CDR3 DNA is TGCAGCGTAATCAGGGGGCCGGGGGAGCAGTACTTC. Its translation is CSVIRGPGEQYF.

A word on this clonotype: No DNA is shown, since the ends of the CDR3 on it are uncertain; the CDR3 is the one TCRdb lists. The CDR3 spells CSVSDSSSGAFF. This rearrangement joins TRBV29-1 to TRBJ1-1; TRBD1 reflects the table's D call only, with no check against the DNA. The CDR3 has 12 amino acids, counting both end residues. Germline V gives CDR1 SQVTM, CDR2 ANQGSEA.

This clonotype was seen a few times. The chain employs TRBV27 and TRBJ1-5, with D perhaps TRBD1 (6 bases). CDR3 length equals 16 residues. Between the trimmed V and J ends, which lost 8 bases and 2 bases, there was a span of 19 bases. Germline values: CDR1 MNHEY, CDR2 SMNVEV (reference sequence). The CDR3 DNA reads TGTGCCAGCGGGGACTCCGGCAGGGGCGGCAATCAGCCCCAGCATTTT. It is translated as CASGDSGRGGNQPQHF.

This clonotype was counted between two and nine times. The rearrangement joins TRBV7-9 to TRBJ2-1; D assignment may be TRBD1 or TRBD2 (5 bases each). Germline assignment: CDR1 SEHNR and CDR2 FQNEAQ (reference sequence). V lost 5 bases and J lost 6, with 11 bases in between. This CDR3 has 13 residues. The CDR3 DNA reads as TGTGCCAGCAGCCCGGGACCCCTCAATGAGCAGTTCTTC. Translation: CASSPGPLNEQFF.